Listed here is a single T cell receptor beta chain. The antigen it binds to is not known. Qualities for individual bases were not recorded, and no much larger clone is one base off. These data originate in a study of cytomegalovirus exposure and HLA in healthy donors (dated by TCRdb to 2015 to 2018). For context, the study as a whole: An earlier analysis of some 550 of the donors reported more than 250 Gb of sequence data and approximately 110 million unique TCR beta sequences from 150 million to 200 million T cells. An early release covering about 600 HLA-typed donors comprised about 320 gigabases of sequencing data and 85 million or so unique TCR sequences. Of the roughly 400 genotyped donors, roughly 85% fell in the genetic ancestry cluster associated with self-reported Caucasian donors. The study was designed to test whether signatures of past pathogen exposure could be identified by cataloging public T cell receptors. The study profiled the T cell repertoires of hundreds of subjects by immunosequencing and related them to cytomegalovirus serostatus. Besides the first cohort of approximately 670 subjects, a separate validation cohort made up of 90 to 150 different subjects was used. To predict cytomegalovirus infection status, the study brought together high-throughput TCR immunosequencing, statistical association of individual TCRs with disease status, and machine learning. A later analysis re-analyzed previously published TCR beta repertoires from 660 or so donors and added high-resolution HLA genotyping to study TCR occurrence patterns. The later analysis used no new phenotypic data to find candidate immune exposures, relying instead on TCR beta sequences and their occurrence across donors. An earlier analysis of 587 of the donors used high-throughput TCR beta sequencing to judge whether each TCR beta V gene segment behaved as functional or pseudogenic. Donor age, sex, ethnicity and CMV serostatus were collected together with the repertoire data. A later genetic analysis used genome-wide SNP genotypes for about 60% of the roughly 700 donors, treating that subset as a discovery cohort. All discovery cohort repertoires had been generated on a single sequencing platform. HLA typing included class I and class II loci at four-digit resolution. The number of donors typed differed by locus, with about 629-630 for A, B, C, DRB1 and DQB1, more than 500 for DQA1, approximately 580 for DPA1, and some 450 for DPB1. A handful of DR-DQ haplotypes were handled as single units for association and clustering because linkage in the cohort was strong. Across approximately 400 genotyped donors of the cohort, an average of about 240,000 unique TCR beta nucleotide sequences per donor were sequenced, and around 20% of those sequences were non-productive.

Per the germline V gene (reference sequence), GTSNPN is the CDR1 and SVGIG is the CDR2. Trimmed from V: 5 bases; trimmed from J: 7 bases; junction bases lacking a gene match: 7. The CDR3, from cysteine to phenylalanine, totals 13 residues. The only DNA kept is the CDR3, 39 bases in frame from the first base. Overall study results and their limits: An earlier analysis of approximately 600 of the donors showed that most TCR beta V segments appeared in productive rearrangements either about 87% or about 30% of the time, which broadly matched IMGT annotations. When HLA alleles, especially DR and DQ, strongly co-occurred, TCR associations were difficult to assign to individual alleles. Correlated functional status among segregating V segments might reflect linkage disequilibrium, but an unknown experimental factor could not be ruled out. In a later analysis, most CMV-associated TCR beta chains were found to appear HLA-restricted, with HLA associations seemingly driven largely by CMV exposure. Several of the top co-occurrence clusters appeared to be linked to parvovirus B19, influenza, CMV and Epstein-Barr virus, according to a later analysis. This cohort had only TCR beta chains sequenced, and the lack of alpha or paired-chain data limited which features could be detected. In both the original and validation cohorts, the classifier was reported to diagnose cytomegalovirus status with high specificity and sensitivity. Roughly uniform sequencing depth across donors was assumed in presence/absence analyses, although this assumption may not hold. A total of 150 to 200 TCR beta chains were listed by the study as associated with cytomegalovirus. At a false discovery rate of 0.05, a later analysis linked under 20,000 TCR beta sequences to specific HLA alleles. A later genetic analysis reported fewer N-insertions in productive TCRs among donors in an Asian-associated ancestry cluster than the roughly 700-donor mean. The earlier analysis of nearly 600 of the donors excluded about 16 rarely observed V segments, including chromosome 9 orphons, because counts were too low. An association between a missense DCLRE1C variant and V-gene and J-gene trimming of TCR beta chains was found in a later genetic analysis and replicated in an independent cohort. CMV serostatus was the only immune exposure information available for the cohort. A cluster of highly shared sequence variants was judged likely to be a technical artifact of the sequencing pipeline. The authors suggested that the approach could potentially be extended to other disease states and immunological phenotypes. A further reported finding was that TCR beta sequences accurately predicted the HLA-A and HLA-B alleles for most subjects in the first cohort. In vitro tests confirmed that three of the cytomegalovirus-associated TCR beta chains recognize cytomegalovirus antigens. A later analysis found that HLA-associated TCR beta chains were more clonally expanded and had lower generation probabilities than equally common non-associated chains. Most TCR sequences were observed very rarely across donors, whereas some public TCRs were present in many individuals. A later analysis found that TCR association rates varied across HLA loci, with DRB1 alleles showing the most associated TCRs and HLA-C alleles the fewest. Because HLA typing was missing for some donors at each locus, association tests included only the typed subset. The 87-base-pair reads could not distinguish some IMGT-functional V segments, including TRBV6-2 and TRBV6-3, so those segments were excluded.

Libraries came from the immunoSEQ multiplex PCR assay. For the multiplex PCR, a mixture combining 60 forward primers for TCR Vbeta segments and 13 reverse primers for TCR Jbeta segments was used. The CDR3 region of rearranged TCR beta genes was amplified from genomic DNA with a multiplex PCR assay. On the Illumina HiSeq System, the amplified TCR beta libraries were sequenced as 87-base-pair reads. The authors' pipeline ran thus. Across the roughly 600 repertoires, a later analysis counted about 81 million unique TCR beta chains, approximately 10 million of which were shared by at least two donors. A nearest-neighbor algorithm error-corrected the raw reads and collapsed the reads into unique sequences, merging closely related sequences to remove PCR and sequencing errors. Alignment of CDR3 sequences to IMGT reference sequences was used to assign V, D and J gene segments. Each retained sequence needed at least a six-nucleotide match to both a V gene segment and a J gene segment. Rearrangements were called productive when the CDR3 lacked stop codons and stayed in frame with V and J; all others were non-productive. Following IMGT convention, CDR3 was defined as the stretch from the second conserved V-encoded cysteine to the conserved J-encoded phenylalanine. The earlier analysis of about 500 of the donors excluded sequences that lacked an unambiguous match to a single V gene segment. In an earlier analysis of around 600 of the donors, V segments were called functional above 56.7% productive rearrangements and were called segregating when the between-donor standard deviation exceeded 5%. A statistical classification framework was built to diagnose cytomegalovirus status from the catalog of TCR beta chain sequences. In a later analysis, V and J genes were assigned by comparing TCR nucleotide sequences against IMGT/GENE-DB human TR gene sequences. Using the TCRdist pipeline, a later analysis assigned CDR3 sequences along with most-parsimonious VDJ recombination scenarios. In a later analysis, each TCR beta chain was defined by its CDR3 amino acid sequence together with its V-gene family, and reads lacking a unique V-gene family were excluded. A later analysis removed 500 to 650 highly shared, low-generation-probability nucleotide sequences to deal with suspected cross-contamination and a sequencing artifact. In a later analysis, a clonal expansion index for each public chain was calculated from normalized within-repertoire ranks of inferred template counts. In a later analysis, generation probabilities were computed with a VDJ recombination model fitted to out-of-frame rearrangements, and the resulting probabilities were checked against IGoR. In a later analysis, hypergeometric tests were used to score TCR-TCR, TCR-HLA and TCR-CMV co-occurrence, with a repertoire-size bias correction applied to TCR pairs. To estimate false discovery rates, a later analysis permuted the HLA or CMV assignments 20 times. In a later analysis, co-occurring TCRs were grouped with DBSCAN, and TCRdist sequence similarity was added when clustering was performed within HLA-allele-positive subsets. Repertoires with fewer than 30,000 or more than 120,000 public chains, plus five repertoires with anomalous nucleotide sharing, were excluded from co-occurrence clustering. The clones in this table, taken by TCRdb from immuneACCESS, are in-frame only. Not every clone is retained; where verified, under half of the shortfall comes from an unresolved V gene, and the cause of the rest is unknown. From that table come the V and J calls and clone size; the DNA was used to work out D and trimming. The sample table contains 120,000 or so clones; only one count was recorded for more than 60% of them. About 4% of the sample is taken by the ten largest.

The cohort consisted of 600 or so healthy bone marrow donors. At the time of sampling, every cohort member was nominally healthy, though immune exposures that went unrecorded were likely present. The donor tested CMV seronegative and was one of the 352 seronegative cohort members. A peripheral blood sample was provided by each donor, and peripheral blood mononuclear cells were used for TCR beta sequencing. Genomic DNA was extracted from the blood cell samples with the Qiagen DNeasy Blood Extraction Kit. The sequence was collected from a woman between 40 and 50 years old in good health and CMV-seronegative. The chain links TRBV30 with TRBJ1-4, with 7 central nucleotides matching TRBD1. Sample: PBMCs. CDR3 reads: CAWDYRGGEKLFF. The bases are TGTGCCTGGGACTACAGGGGCGGTGAAAAACTGTTTTTT.